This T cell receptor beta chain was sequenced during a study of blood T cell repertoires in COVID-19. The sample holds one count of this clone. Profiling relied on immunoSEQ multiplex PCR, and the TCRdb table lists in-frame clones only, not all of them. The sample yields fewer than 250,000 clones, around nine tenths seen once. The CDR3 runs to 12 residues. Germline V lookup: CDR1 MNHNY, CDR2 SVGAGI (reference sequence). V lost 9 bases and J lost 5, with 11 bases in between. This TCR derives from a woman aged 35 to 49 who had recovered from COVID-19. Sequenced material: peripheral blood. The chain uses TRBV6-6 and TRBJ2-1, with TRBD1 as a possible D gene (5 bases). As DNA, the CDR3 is TGTGCCAGTGGAGCCAGGGACAATGAGCAGTTCTTC. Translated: CASGARDNEQFF.